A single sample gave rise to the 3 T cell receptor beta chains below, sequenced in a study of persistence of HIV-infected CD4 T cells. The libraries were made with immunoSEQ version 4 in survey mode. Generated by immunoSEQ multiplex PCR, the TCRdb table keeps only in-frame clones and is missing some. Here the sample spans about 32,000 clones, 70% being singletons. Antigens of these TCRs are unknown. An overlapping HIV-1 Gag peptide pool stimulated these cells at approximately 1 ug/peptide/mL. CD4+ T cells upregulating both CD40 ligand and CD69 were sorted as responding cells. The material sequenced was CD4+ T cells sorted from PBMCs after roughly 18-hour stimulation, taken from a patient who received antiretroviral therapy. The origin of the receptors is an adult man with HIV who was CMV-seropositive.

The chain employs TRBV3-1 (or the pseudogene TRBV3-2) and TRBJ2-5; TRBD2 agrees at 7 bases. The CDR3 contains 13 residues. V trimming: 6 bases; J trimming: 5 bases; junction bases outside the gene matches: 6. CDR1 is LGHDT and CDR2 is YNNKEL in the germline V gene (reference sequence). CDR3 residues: CASSSRGGETQYF. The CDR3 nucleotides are TGTGCCAGCAGTTCGCGGGGAGGGGAGACCCAGTACTTC.

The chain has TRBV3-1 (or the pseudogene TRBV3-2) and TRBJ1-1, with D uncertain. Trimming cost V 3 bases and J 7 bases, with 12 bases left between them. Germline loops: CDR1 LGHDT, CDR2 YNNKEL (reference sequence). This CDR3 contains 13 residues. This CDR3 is CASSHSKGIEAFF. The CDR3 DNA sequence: TGTGCCAGCAGCCATAGTAAGGGCATTGAAGCTTTCTTT.

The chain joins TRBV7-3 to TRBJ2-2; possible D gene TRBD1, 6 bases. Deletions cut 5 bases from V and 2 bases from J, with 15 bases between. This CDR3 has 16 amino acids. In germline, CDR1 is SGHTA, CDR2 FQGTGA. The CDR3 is CASSPAWTVNTGELFF. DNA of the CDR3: TGTGCCAGCAGCCCCGCGTGGACAGTAAACACCGGGGAGCTGTTTTTT.